The rows below give T cell receptor beta chains drawn from one sample of a study of blood T cell repertoires in COVID-19. TCRdb's table, derived via immunoSEQ multiplex PCR, lists solely in-frame clones and lacks some. The repertoire includes about 140,000 clones, 84% of them detected once, and 5.5% sits in the top ten. The sequencing sample was made of PBMCs or T cells enriched from blood (not recorded which). Every receptor here comes from a man between 35 and 55 years old with acute COVID-19. CDR3s include the opening cysteine and the closing phenylalanine or tryptophan. Fields, in order: CDR3 DNA, CDR3 protein, clone size, J gene, D gene, V gene. A D gene is named only where the DNA matches it firmly. Size tells how often a clone was seen (once, few, many) or the class of an expanded clone, and some rows leave it out.

DNA: TGTGCCAGCAGCAATCAAGCAGCGGACACTGAAGCTTTCTTT; CDR3: CASSNQAADTEAFF; size: few; J: TRBJ1-1; D: NA; V: TRBV9
DNA: TGTGCCAGCAGTTCTACAGGGGGCTCCTATAATTCACCCCTCCACTTT; CDR3: CASSSTGGSYNSPLHF; size: NA; J: TRBJ1-6; D: TRBD1; V: TRBV6-5
DNA: TGTGCCATCGCGCAGGGGGAGGTAGCTTTCTTT; CDR3: CAIAQGEVAFF; size: NA; J: TRBJ1-1; D: TRBD1; V: TRBV10-3
DNA: TGTGCCAGCAGTTTTTCGGGGACAGGGAGAGAAGCTTTCTTT; CDR3: CASSFSGTGREAFF; size: NA; J: TRBJ1-1; D: TRBD1; V: TRBV5-4
DNA: TGTGCCAGCAGTTTAATCGGACAGCTTTACGAGCAGTACTTC; CDR3: CASSLIGQLYEQYF; size: few; J: TRBJ2-7; D: NA; V: TRBV27
DNA: TGCAGCGTTGTGGTTGGACATGACGAGCAGTACTTC; CDR3: CSVVVGHDEQYF; size: NA; J: TRBJ2-7; D: NA; V: TRBV29-1
DNA: TGTGCCAGCAGCGTAGGGGGCCAGGGAAACACCATATATTTT; CDR3: CASSVGGQGNTIYF; size: NA; J: TRBJ1-3; D: NA; V: TRBV9
DNA: TGTGCCAGCAGCCAAGGGCGAACTAGCGGAGTCCAAGAGACCCAGTACTTC; CDR3: CASSQGRTSGVQETQYF; size: NA; J: TRBJ2-5; D: TRBD2; V: TRBV3-1/TRBV3-2
DNA: TGTGCCAGCAGTGAGGGGGCTCGGGGCTACACCTTC; CDR3: CASSEGARGYTF; size: NA; J: TRBJ1-2; D: TRBD1; V: TRBV12-3/TRBV12-4
DNA: TGTGCCAGCAGTCCAAGGGGACAGGGGCTCTCTGGGGCCAACGTCCTGACTTTC; CDR3: CASSPRGQGLSGANVLTF; size: NA; J: TRBJ2-6; D: TRBD1; V: TRBV28
DNA: TGCGCCATCCGGAAACAGGGGGGCACTATAAAGTACCAAGAGACCCAGTACTTC; CDR3: CAIRKQGGTIKYQETQYF; size: NA; J: TRBJ2-5; D: TRBD1; V: TRBV10-1
DNA: TGTGCCACCAGTGATCCACACAGGGGATTGGGAGAGACCCAGTACTTC; CDR3: CATSDPHRGLGETQYF; size: NA; J: TRBJ2-5; D: TRBD1; V: TRBV24-1
DNA: TGCGCCAGCAGCCAAGTGGGGGGGTCGGGTGAGCAGTTCTTC; CDR3: CASSQVGGSGEQFF; size: NA; J: TRBJ2-1; D: TRBD2; V: TRBV4-3
DNA: TGTGCCAGCAGCCAAGACAGGGGCACCGGGGAGCTGTTTTTT; CDR3: CASSQDRGTGELFF; size: NA; J: TRBJ2-2; D: NA; V: TRBV3-1/TRBV3-2
DNA: TGCAGCGTTGAATTCGGACAGGGGGCTTCCTACGAGCAGTACTTC; CDR3: CSVEFGQGASYEQYF; size: NA; J: TRBJ2-7; D: TRBD1; V: TRBV29-1
DNA: TGTGCCACAGGGGATGGACGGACAGATACGCAGTATTTT; CDR3: CATGDGRTDTQYF; size: NA; J: TRBJ2-3; D: NA; V: TRBV28
DNA: TGTGCCAGCTCTCCGGGACTCGCTGACACAGATACGCAGTATTTT; CDR3: CASSPGLADTDTQYF; size: NA; J: TRBJ2-3; D: NA; V: TRBV18
DNA: TGCGCCAGCAGTGAACTAGCGGGAGTGCCCCAGTACTTC; CDR3: CASSELAGVPQYF; size: NA; J: TRBJ2-5; D: TRBD2; V: TRBV10-2
DNA: TGCGCCAGCAGCCAAATGACAGGGGGATCCTACGAGCAGTACTTC; CDR3: CASSQMTGGSYEQYF; size: NA; J: TRBJ2-7; D: TRBD1; V: TRBV4-1
DNA: TGTGCCAGCAGCTTGGACCGGGAGACCCAGTACTTC; CDR3: CASSLDRETQYF; size: NA; J: TRBJ2-5; D: NA; V: TRBV5-4
DNA: TGCGCCAGCAGCGAGCGGCCAGGGGCAAGTCAGCCCCAGCATTTT; CDR3: CASSERPGASQPQHF; size: NA; J: TRBJ1-5; D: NA; V: TRBV10-2
DNA: TGTGCCAGCAGCCCCAGGACAGGGGACATGAACACTGAAGCTTTCTTT; CDR3: CASSPRTGDMNTEAFF; size: NA; J: TRBJ1-1; D: TRBD1; V: TRBV5-4
DNA: TGCGCCAGCAGCCAAGAATCAGCGGGAGGGTCCCAATGGGATGAGCAGTTCTTC; CDR3: CASSQESAGGSQWDEQFF; size: NA; J: TRBJ2-1; D: TRBD2; V: TRBV4-3
DNA: TGTGCCTGGAGGGGGACAGGGCACCCGAACACTGAAGCTTTCTTT; CDR3: CAWRGTGHPNTEAFF; size: NA; J: TRBJ1-1; D: TRBD1; V: TRBV30
DNA: TGTGCCAGCAGTTCATACCCACAGGGCCGAACTCGAACAACAACTAATGAAAAACTGTTTTTT; CDR3: CASSSYPQGRTRTTTNEKLFF; size: NA; J: TRBJ1-4; D: NA; V: TRBV28
DNA: TGTGCCAGCAGCCCCTACTTGGCGGGGTATAATTCACCCCTCCACTTT; CDR3: CASSPYLAGYNSPLHF; size: NA; J: TRBJ1-6; D: NA; V: TRBV4-2
DNA: TGTGCCACCAGCAGACAGGGGGCTAGCGGCTACACCTTC; CDR3: CATSRQGASGYTF; size: NA; J: TRBJ1-2; D: TRBD1; V: TRBV15
DNA: TGTGCCAGCAGCCAAGATTTAGTAGCGGGTTACACAGATACGCAGTATTTT; CDR3: CASSQDLVAGYTDTQYF; size: NA; J: TRBJ2-3; D: TRBD2; V: TRBV3-1/TRBV3-2